This T cell receptor beta chain derives from a study of cytomegalovirus exposure and HLA in healthy donors. Study observations and caveats: Sequencing likely generated an artifact that appeared as a cluster of highly shared sequence variants. Data from an earlier analysis indicated that most TCR beta V segments were productive either about 87% or about 30% of the time.

In the PCR, 60 Vbeta and 13 Jbeta primers were used. Method: immunoSEQ multiplex PCR; TCRdb's copy keeps in-frame clones and lacks some. This sample has roughly 180,000 clones, with around four fifths found just once. Germline CDR1 is MNHEY and CDR2 is SVGAGI. CDR3 length equals 15 residues. Trimming removed 6 bases at V and 8 bases at J, with 17 bases between. On this clone: Its target is unknown.

The source material was PBMCs. This clonotype was obtained from a man aged 30 to 45 in good health and CMV-seronegative. The V call is TRBV6-5, the J call TRBJ1-6; D is perhaps TRBD1 (5 bases). CDR3 DNA sequence: TGTGCCAGCAGGTTGAATGGGGGAGGGGATTCACCCCTCCACTTT. Its translation: CASRLNGGGDSPLHF.